This is a list of T cell receptor beta chains from one sample in a study of blood T cell repertoires in COVID-19. Profiling relied on immunoSEQ multiplex PCR, and the TCRdb table lists in-frame clones only, not all of them. Of over 55,000 clones listed, over 80% are singletons. Sequences were obtained from peripheral blood. The receptors here all came from a woman in her sixties or seventies with acute or convalescent COVID-19. CDR3s include the opening cysteine and the closing phenylalanine or tryptophan.

TRBJ2-7 TRBV3-1/TRBV3-2 CASSSDRGSYEQYF
TRBJ2-1 TRBV4-1 CASSPIAGGPYNEQFF
TRBJ2-5 TRBV11-2 CASRKGVETQYF
TRBJ2-2 TRBV9 CASSLGLAGAPGGELFF
TRBJ1-3 TRBV4-1 CASSHSLNTIYF
TRBJ2-1 TRBV5-1 CASSFSTAYNERFF
TRBJ2-7 TRBV5-1 CASSLEAGVGEQYF
TRBJ2-7 TRBV7-9 CASSGSGQATYEQYF
TRBJ2-1 TRBV4-2 CASSPTGTSGHEQFF
TRBJ1-2 TRBV23-1 CAGYSRGGYTF
TRBJ2-1 TRBV9 CASSLLGGLDEQFF
TRBJ1-1 TRBV19 CASRRRNLDINTEAFF
TRBJ1-5 TRBV5-4 CASSLNTDIYSNQPQHF
TRBJ1-4 TRBV7-6 CASKPRGATNEKLFF
TRBJ2-7 TRBV6-1 CASSDRGTYEQYF